This TCR beta chain originates from a study of cytomegalovirus exposure and HLA in healthy donors. Background on the study: Falling in the Caucasian-associated ancestry cluster were 81% of approximately 400 genotyped donors.

Findings of the study overall: The investigators catalogued under 200 TCR beta chains as cytomegalovirus-associated.

This PCR relied on a set of 60 Vbeta primers and 13 Jbeta primers. Profiled with immunoSEQ multiplex PCR; TCRdb holds only in-frame clones, not every one. The sample comprises 120,000 to 150,000 clones, around 80% of which are singletons, and almost 7% rests with the top ten. A note on this clone: Its antigen is currently unknown.

This sequence was found in a man between 35 and 55 years old in good health and CMV-seropositive. The sample was PBMCs.

The CDR3 sequence is CAIGKIGLAGEQRTQYF. The CDR3 nucleotides read TGTGCCATCGGAAAAATTGGACTAGCGGGAGAGCAGCGTACGCAGTATTTT. The chain carries TRBV10-3 and TRBJ2-3, with 13 bases lining up with TRBD2. This CDR3 comprises 17 residues. Germline V gene lookup returns CDR1 ENHRY and CDR2 SYGVKD. The V and J ends lost 8 bases and 8 bases, in that order; junction bases with no gene match: 16.